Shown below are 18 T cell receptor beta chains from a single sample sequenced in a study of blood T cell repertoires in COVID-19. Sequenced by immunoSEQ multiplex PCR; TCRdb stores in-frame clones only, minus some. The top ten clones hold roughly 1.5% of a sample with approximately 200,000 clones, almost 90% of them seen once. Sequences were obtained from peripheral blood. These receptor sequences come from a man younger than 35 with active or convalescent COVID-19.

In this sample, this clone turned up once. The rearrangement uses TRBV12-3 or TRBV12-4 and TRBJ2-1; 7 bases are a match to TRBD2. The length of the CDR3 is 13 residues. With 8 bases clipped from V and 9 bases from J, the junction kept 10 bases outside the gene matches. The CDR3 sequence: CASGAGVSSEQFF. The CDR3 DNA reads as TGTGCCAGCGGCGCGGGAGTTTCGAGTGAGCAGTTCTTC.

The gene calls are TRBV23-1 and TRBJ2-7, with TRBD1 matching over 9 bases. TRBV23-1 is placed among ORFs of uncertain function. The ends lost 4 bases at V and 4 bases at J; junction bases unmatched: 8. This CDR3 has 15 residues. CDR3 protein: CASSPGQGCEYEQYF. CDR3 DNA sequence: TGCGCCAGCAGTCCGGGACAGGGATGTGAGTACGAGCAGTACTTC.

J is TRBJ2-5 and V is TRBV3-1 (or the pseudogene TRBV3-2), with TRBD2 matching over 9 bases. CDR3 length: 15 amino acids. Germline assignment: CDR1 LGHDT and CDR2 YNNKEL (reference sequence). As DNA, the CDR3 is TGTGCTTCGGTAGCGGGAGTAGGGTACCAAGAGACCCAGTACTTC. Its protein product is CASVAGVGYQETQYF.

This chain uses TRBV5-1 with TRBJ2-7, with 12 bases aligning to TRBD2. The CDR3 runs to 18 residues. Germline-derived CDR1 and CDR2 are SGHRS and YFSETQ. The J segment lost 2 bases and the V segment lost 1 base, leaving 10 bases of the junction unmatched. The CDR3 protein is CASSLILAGGERAYEQYF. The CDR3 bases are TGCGCCAGCAGCTTGATTCTAGCGGGAGGGGAACGCGCCTACGAGCAGTACTTC. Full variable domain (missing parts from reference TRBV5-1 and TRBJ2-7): KAGVTQTPRYLIKTRGQQVTLSCSPISGHRSVSWYQQTPGQGLQFLFEYFSETQRNKGNFPGRFSGRQFSNSRSEMNVSTLELGDSALYLCASSLILAGGERAYEQYFGPGTRLTVT.

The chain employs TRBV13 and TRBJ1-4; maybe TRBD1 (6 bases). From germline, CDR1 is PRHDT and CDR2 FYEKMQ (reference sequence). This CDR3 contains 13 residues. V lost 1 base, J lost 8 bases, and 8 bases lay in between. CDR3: CASSLEQGEKLFF. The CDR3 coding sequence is TGTGCCAGCAGCTTAGAACAGGGAGAAAAACTGTTTTTT.

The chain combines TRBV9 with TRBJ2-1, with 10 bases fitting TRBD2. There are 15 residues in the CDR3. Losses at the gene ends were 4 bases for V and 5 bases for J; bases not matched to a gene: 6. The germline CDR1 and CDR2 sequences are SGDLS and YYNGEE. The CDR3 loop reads CASSLRTSGNNEQFF. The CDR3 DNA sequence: TGTGCCAGCAGCCTCCGGACTAGCGGCAACAATGAGCAGTTCTTC.

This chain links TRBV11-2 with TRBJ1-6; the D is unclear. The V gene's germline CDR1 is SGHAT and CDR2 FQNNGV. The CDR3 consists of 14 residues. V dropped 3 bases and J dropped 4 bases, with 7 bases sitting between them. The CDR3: CASSLVRYNSPLHF. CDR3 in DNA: TGTGCCAGCAGCTTGGTCCGGTATAATTCACCCCTCCACTTT.

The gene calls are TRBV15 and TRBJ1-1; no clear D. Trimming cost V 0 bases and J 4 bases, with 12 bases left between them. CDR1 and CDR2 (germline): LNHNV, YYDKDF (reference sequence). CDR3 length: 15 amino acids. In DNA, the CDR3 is TGTGCCACCAGCAGAGATCAAAAAGAAGCCACTGAAGCTTTCTTT. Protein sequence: CATSRDQKEATEAFF.

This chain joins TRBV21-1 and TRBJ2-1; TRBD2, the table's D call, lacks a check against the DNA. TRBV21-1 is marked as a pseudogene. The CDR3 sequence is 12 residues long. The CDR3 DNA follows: TGTGCCAGCAGCAGGGGGGGGAATGAGCAGTTCTTC. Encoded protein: CASSRGGNEQFF.

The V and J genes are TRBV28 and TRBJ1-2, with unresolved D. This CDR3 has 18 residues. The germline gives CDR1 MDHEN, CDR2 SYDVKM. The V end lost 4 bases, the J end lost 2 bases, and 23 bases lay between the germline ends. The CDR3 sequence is CASSSLIGLGFPNYGYTF. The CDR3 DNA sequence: TGTGCCAGCAGTTCCCTTATTGGCCTAGGATTTCCGAACTATGGCTACACCTTC.

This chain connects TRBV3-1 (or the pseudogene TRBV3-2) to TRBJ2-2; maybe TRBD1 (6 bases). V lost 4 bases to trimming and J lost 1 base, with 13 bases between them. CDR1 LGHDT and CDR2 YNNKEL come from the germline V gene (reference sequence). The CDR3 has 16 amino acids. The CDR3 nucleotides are TGTGCCAGCAGCCGGCGACAGGACTTGAACACCGGGGAGCTGTTTTTT. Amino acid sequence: CASSRRQDLNTGELFF.

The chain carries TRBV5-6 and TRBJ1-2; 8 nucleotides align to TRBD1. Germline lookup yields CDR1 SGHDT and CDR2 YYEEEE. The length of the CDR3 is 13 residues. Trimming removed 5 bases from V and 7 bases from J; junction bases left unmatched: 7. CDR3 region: CASRRDRSGGYTF. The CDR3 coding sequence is TGTGCCAGCAGGCGGGACAGGAGCGGTGGCTACACCTTC.

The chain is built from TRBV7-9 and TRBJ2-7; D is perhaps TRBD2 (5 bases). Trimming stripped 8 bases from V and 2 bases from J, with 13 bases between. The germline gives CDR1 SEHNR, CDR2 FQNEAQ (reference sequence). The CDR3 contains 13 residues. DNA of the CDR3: TGTGCCAGCCACCGGGAATCGACCTACGAGCAGTACTTC. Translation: CASHRESTYEQYF.

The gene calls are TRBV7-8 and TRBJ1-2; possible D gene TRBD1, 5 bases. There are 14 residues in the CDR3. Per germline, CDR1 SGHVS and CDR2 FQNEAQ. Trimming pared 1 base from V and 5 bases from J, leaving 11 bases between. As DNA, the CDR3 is TGTGCCAGCAGCTTAGTGGCAGGGATATATGGCTACACCTTC. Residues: CASSLVAGIYGYTF.

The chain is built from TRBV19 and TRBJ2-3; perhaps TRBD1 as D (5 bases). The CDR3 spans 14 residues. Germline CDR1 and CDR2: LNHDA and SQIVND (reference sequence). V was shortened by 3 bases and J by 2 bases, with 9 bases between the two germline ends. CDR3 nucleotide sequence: TGTGCCAGTAGTATTTTTGGGGCCACAGATACGCAGTATTTT. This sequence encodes CASSIFGATDTQYF.

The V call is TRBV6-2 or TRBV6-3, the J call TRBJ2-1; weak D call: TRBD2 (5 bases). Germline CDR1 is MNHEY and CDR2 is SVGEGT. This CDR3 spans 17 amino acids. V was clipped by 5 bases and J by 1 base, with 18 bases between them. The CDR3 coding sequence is TGTGCCAGCAGTCCCCTCCCCGCGGGTCGGTCCTACAATGAGCAGTTCTTC. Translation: CASSPLPAGRSYNEQFF.

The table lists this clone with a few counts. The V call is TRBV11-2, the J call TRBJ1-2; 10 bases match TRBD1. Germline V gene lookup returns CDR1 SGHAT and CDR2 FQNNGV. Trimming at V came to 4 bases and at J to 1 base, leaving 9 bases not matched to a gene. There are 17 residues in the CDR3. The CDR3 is CASSSIRDRGFNYGYTF. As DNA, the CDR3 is TGTGCCAGCAGCTCTATCCGGGACAGGGGATTTAACTATGGCTACACCTTC.

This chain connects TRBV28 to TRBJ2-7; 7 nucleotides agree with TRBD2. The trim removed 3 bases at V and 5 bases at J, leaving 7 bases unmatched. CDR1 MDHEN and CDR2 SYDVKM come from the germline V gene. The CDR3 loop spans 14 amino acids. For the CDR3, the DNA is TGTGCCAGCAGTTTCAGGGAGGGTTCCGACGAGCAGTACTTC. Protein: CASSFREGSDEQYF. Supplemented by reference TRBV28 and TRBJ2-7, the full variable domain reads DVKVTQSSRYLVKRTGEKVFLECVQDMDHENMFWYRQDPGLGLRLIYFSYDVKMKEKGDIPEGYSVSREKKERFSLILESASTNQTSMYLCASSFREGSDEQYFGPGTRLTVT.